One sample yielded the 5 T cell receptor beta chains listed below, sequenced in a study of Graves' ophthalmopathy and Graves' hyperthyroidism. Transcripts of RNA were the source for amplifying TCR beta CDR3 regions. RT-PCR with HTBI primers came first, then second-round multiplex PCR. Via MiXCR, TCRdb re-called the multiplex PCR reads, giving one row per CDR3 protein. The table includes about 700,000 distinct CDR3 sequences, about 44% detected once. The sequencing input was peripheral blood. The receptors were gathered from an adult man with Graves' ophthalmopathy.

Details on this clonotype: A much bigger clone sits one base away, suggesting this may be a read error. This chain joins TRBV2 and TRBJ2-7; 9 nucleotides align to TRBD1. Germline-derived CDR1 and CDR2 are SNHLY and FYNNEI. The CDR3 runs to 12 residues. The chain's CDR3 is CASKDRGYGQYF. The DNA for the CDR3 is TGTGCCAGCAAGGACAGGGGCTACGGGCAGTACTTC.

The chain links TRBV2 to TRBJ1-2, with D unclear. The CDR3 is made up of 14 amino acids. The germline gives CDR1 SNHLY, CDR2 FYNNEI. With 5 bases removed from V and 0 bases from J, the gap between germline ends came to 10 bases. CDR3 amino acids: CASSLQTANYGYTF. CDR3 in DNA: TGTGCCAGCAGTTTGCAAACAGCTAACTATGGCTACACCTTC.

The chain uses TRBV29-1 and TRBJ1-1; the match to TRBD1 covers 9 bases. This CDR3 spans 11 amino acids. Germline V gives CDR1 SQVTM, CDR2 ANQGSEA. Trimming cost V 8 bases and J 8 bases; bases outside gene matches: 6. The CDR3 DNA follows: TGCAGCTCGAGGACAGGGGACGAAGCTTTCTTT. Translated: CSSRTGDEAFF. Full variable domain (outside the CDR3, taken from reference TRBV29-1 and TRBJ1-1): SAVISQKPSRDICQRGTSLTIQCQVDSQVTMMFWYRQQPGQSLTLIATANQGSEATYESGFVIDKFPISRPNLTFSTLTVSNMSPEDSSIYLCSSRTGDEAFFGQGTRLTVV.

About this clonotype itself: A much more abundant neighbour one base away suggests this may be a read error. The genes are TRBV7-8 and TRBJ1-2; D is ambiguous. CDR3 length: 14 amino acids. The V end lost 8 bases, the J end lost 6 bases, and 19 bases lay between the germline ends. Germline CDR1 and CDR2: SGHVS and FQNEAQ. CDR3 nucleotide sequence: TGTGCCAGCTCCTCGGCCGTCTCCACCCATGGCTACACCTTC. Translated: CASSSAVSTHGYTF.

This clonotype has more than one count but fewer than ten. The V and J genes are TRBV5-8 and TRBJ2-5; the match to TRBD1 covers 7 bases. Germline CDR1 is SGHTS and CDR2 is YDEGEE. CDR3 length: 15 residues. Losses at the gene ends were 4 bases for V and 1 base for J; bases not matched to a gene: 7. CDR3 nucleotides: TGTGCCAGCAGCGGCACAGGGGTCCTCCAAGAGACCCAGTACTTC. Protein product: CASSGTGVLQETQYF.